The present T cell receptor (beta chain) was sequenced within a study of blood T cell repertoires in COVID-19. V was clipped by 8 bases and J by 2 bases, with 15 bases between them. Germline V lookup: CDR1 SGHTA, CDR2 FQGNSA. The length of the CDR3 is 14 residues. The table came from immunoSEQ multiplex PCR; TCRdb's copy has only in-frame clones and leaves some out. The sample lists over 120,000 clones, 70% to 90% occurring once. The study drew participants aged about 18 to 89 years from fewer than 30 US areas. Sequencing used PBMCs or T cells enriched from blood (not recorded which). This clonotype was obtained from a man aged 45-65 years who had recovered from COVID-19. The V call is TRBV7-2, the J call TRBJ1-2; D possibly corresponds to TRBD1 (5 bases). In DNA, the CDR3 is TGTGCCAGCGTCTTCCGGGGGGAAAACTATGGCTACACCTTC. As protein: CASVFRGENYGYTF.